This TCR beta chain appears in the sequencing data of a study of early T cells in non-severe SARS-CoV-2 infection. Individual cDNA molecules each received unique molecular identifiers attached to them. TCRdb analysed the 5' RACE reads with MiXCR anew, one entry per CDR3 protein. The repertoire holds 50,000 to 70,000 distinct CDR3 sequences, roughly a tenth seen once, with roughly 8% in the top ten. The V gene end was trimmed by 2 bases and the J gene end by 5 bases; junction bases not matched to a gene: 11. Germline V gene data show CDR1 as SNHLY and CDR2 as FYNNEI. The CDR3 totals 17 residues. This chain links TRBV2 with TRBJ2-1; 8 bases agree with TRBD1. The receptor comes from an adult who was a healthcare worker with PCR-confirmed SARS-CoV-2 infection or an uninfected control (not recorded which). Sample: whole blood. CDR3 nucleotide sequence: TGTGCCAGCAGTGAAATAGGGGGCCAGGGGGCACACAATGAGCAGTTCTTC. Protein product: CASSEIGGQGAHNEQFF.